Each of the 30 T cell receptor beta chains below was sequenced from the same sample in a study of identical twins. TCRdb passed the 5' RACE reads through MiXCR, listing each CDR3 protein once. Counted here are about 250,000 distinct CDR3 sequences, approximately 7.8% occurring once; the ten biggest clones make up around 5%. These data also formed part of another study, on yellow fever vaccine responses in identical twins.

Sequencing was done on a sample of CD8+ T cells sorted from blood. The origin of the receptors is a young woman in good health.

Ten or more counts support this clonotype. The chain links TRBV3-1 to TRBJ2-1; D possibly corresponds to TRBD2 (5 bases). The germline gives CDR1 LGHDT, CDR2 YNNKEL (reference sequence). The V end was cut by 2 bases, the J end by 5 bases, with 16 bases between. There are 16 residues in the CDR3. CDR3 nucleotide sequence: TGTGCCAGCAGCCAATACACTAGTGGAGTCGACAATGAGCAGTTCTTC. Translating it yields CASSQYTSGVDNEQFF.

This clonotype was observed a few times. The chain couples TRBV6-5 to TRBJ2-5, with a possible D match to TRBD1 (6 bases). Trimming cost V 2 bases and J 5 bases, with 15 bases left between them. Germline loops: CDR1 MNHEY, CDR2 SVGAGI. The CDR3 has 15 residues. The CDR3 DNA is TGTGCCAGCAGTTACGGGTATACAGGGCTCGAGACCCAGTACTTC. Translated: CASSYGYTGLETQYF.

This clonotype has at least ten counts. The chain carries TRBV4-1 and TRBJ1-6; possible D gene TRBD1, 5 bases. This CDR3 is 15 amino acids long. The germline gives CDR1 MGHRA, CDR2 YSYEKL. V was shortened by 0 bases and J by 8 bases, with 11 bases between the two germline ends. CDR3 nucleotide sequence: TGCGCCAGCAGCCAAGAGGTCGGGGGTTATTCACCCCTCCACTTT. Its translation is CASSQEVGGYSPLHF.

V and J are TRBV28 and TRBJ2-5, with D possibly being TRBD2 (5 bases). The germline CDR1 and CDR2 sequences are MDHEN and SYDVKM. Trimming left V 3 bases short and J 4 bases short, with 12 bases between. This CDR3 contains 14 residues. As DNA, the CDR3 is TGTGCCAGCAGTTTCCGAGGTAGCGTAGAGACCCAGTACTTC. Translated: CASSFRGSVETQYF. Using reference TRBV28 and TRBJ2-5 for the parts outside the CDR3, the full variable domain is DVKVTQSSRYLVKRTGEKVFLECVQDMDHENMFWYRQDPGLGLRLIYFSYDVKMKEKGDIPEGYSVSREKKERFSLILESASTNQTSMYLCASSFRGSVETQYFGPGTRLLVL.

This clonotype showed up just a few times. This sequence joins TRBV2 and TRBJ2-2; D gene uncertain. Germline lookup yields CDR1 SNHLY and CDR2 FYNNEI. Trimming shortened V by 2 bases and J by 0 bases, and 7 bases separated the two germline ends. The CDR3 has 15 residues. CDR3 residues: CASSETIANTGELFF. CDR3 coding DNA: TGTGCCAGCAGTGAAACAATCGCGAACACCGGGGAGCTGTTTTTT.

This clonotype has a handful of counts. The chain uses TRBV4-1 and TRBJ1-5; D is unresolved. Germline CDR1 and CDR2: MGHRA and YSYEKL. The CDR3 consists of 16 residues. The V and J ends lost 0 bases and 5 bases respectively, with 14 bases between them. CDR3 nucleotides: TGCGCCAGCAGCCAAGAAGCAACGGCGAAACATCAGCCCCAGCATTTT. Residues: CASSQEATAKHQPQHF.

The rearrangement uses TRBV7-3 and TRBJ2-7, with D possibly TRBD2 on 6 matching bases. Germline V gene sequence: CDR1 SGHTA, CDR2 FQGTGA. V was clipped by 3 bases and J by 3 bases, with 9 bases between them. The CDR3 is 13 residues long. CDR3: CASSFGSGYEQYF. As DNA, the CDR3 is TGTGCCAGCAGCTTTGGTAGCGGCTACGAGCAGTACTTC.

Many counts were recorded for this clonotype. The CDR3, as DNA: TGTGCCAGCAGGACCTCGATAGGTTGGGACACAGATACGCAGTATTTT. Its protein product is CASRTSIGWDTDTQYF. V gene TRBV28 combines with J gene TRBJ2-3; D gene ambiguous. From germline, CDR1 is MDHEN and CDR2 SYDVKM. CDR3 length: 16 residues. Trimming left V 6 bases short and J 2 bases short, with 18 bases between.

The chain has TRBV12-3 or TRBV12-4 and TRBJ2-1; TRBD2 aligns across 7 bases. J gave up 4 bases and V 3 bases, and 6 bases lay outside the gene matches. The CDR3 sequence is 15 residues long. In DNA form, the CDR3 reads TGTGCCAGCAGTTTCAGCGGGGAGCCTTACAATGAGCAGTTCTTC. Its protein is CASSFSGEPYNEQFF.

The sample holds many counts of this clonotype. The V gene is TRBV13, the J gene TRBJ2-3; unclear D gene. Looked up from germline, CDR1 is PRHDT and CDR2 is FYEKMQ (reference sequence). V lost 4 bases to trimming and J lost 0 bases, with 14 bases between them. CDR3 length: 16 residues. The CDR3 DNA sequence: TGTGCCAGCAGCTCCCGGGTTACCACTAGCACAGATACGCAGTATTTT. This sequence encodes CASSSRVTTSTDTQYF.

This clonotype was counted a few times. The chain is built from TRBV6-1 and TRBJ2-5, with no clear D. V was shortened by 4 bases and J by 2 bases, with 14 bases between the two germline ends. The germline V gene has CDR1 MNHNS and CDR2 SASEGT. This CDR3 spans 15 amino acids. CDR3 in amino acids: CASSVYFAPQETQYF. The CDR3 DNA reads TGTGCCAGCAGTGTCTACTTTGCACCTCAAGAGACCCAGTACTTC.

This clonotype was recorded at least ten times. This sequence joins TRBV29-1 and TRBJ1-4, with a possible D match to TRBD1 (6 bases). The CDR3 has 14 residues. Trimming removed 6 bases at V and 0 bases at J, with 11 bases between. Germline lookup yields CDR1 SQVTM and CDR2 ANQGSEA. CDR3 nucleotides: TGCAGCGTCGGGACACCTACAACTAATGAAAAACTGTTTTTT. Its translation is CSVGTPTTNEKLFF.

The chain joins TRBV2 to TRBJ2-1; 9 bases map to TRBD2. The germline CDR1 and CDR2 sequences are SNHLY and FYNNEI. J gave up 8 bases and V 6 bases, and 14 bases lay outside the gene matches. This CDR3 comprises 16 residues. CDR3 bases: TGTGCCAGCAGCGAAACCGGGACTAGCATTTCCGATGAGCAGTTCTTC. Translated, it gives CASSETGTSISDEQFF.

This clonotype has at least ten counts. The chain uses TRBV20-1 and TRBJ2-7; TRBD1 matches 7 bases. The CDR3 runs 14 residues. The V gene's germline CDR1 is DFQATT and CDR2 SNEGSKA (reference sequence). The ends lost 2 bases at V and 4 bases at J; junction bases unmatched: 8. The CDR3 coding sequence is TGCAGTGCTAGACCCAACGACAGGGAGTACGAGCAGTACGTC. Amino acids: CSARPNDREYEQYV.

CDR3 in amino acids: CASSASGLGTDTQYF. The CDR3 DNA follows: TGTGCCAGCAGCGCAAGCGGGCTCGGCACAGATACGCAGTATTTT. The chain joins TRBV9 to TRBJ2-3; D perhaps matches TRBD2 (6 bases). The CDR3 has 15 residues. CDR1 and CDR2 from the germline V gene are SGDLS and YYNGEE. With 3 bases removed from V and 1 base from J, the gap between germline ends came to 12 bases.

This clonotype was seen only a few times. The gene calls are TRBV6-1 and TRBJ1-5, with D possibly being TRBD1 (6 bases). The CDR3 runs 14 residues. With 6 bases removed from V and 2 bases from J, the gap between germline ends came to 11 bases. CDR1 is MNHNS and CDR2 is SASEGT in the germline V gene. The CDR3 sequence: CASSTGMGNQPQHF. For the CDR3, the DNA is TGTGCCAGCAGCACAGGGATGGGCAATCAGCCCCAGCATTTT.

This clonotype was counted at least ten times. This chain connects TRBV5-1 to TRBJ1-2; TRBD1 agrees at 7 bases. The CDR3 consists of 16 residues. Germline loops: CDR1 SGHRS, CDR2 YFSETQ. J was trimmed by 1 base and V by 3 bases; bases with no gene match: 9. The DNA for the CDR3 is TGCGCCAGCAGCTCCAAGACAGGGCTCGGTAACTATGGCTACACCTTC. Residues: CASSSKTGLGNYGYTF. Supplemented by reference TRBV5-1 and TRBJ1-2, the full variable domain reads KAGVTQTPRYLIKTRGQQVTLSCSPISGHRSVSWYQQTPGQGLQFLFEYFSETQRNKGNFPGRFSGRQFSNSRSEMNVSTLELGDSALYLCASSSKTGLGNYGYTFGSGTRLTVV.

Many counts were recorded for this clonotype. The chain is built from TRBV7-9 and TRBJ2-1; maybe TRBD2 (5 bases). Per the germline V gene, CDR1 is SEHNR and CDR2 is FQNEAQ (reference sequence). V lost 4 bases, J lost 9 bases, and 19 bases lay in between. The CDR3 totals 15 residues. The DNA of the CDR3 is TGTGCCAGCAGCTCGCGAGGGTCGGCCATCAGTGAGCAGTTCTTC. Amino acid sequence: CASSSRGSAISEQFF. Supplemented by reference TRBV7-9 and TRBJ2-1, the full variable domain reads DTGVSQNPRHKITKRGQNVTFRCDPISEHNRLYWYRQTLGQGPEFLTYFQNEAQLEKSRLLSDRFSAERPKGSFSTLEIQRTEQGDSAMYLCASSSRGSAISEQFFGPGTRLTVL.

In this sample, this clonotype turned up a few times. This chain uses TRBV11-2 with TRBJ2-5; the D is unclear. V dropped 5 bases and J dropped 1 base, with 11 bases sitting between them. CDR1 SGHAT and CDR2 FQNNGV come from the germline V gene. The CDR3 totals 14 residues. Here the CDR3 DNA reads TGTGCCAGCAGCCTCATTGCAAGCCAAGAGACCCAGTACTTC. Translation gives CASSLIASQETQYF.

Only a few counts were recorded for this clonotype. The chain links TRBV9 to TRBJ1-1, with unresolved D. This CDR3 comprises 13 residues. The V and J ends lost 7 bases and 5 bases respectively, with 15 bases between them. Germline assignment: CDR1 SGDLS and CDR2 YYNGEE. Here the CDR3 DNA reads TGTGCCAGCGGAAACAGTCGCGGAACTGAAGCTTTCTTT. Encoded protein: CASGNSRGTEAFF.

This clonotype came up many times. As DNA, the CDR3 is TGCAGTGCTAGAGTCGTGGGTACCTACGAGCAGTACGTC. Translated, it gives CSARVVGTYEQYV. The chain uses TRBV20-1 and TRBJ2-7; D call uncertain. Germline V gene sequence: CDR1 DFQATT, CDR2 SNEGSKA (reference sequence). V dropped 1 base and J dropped 2 bases, with 9 bases sitting between them. This CDR3 has 13 amino acids.

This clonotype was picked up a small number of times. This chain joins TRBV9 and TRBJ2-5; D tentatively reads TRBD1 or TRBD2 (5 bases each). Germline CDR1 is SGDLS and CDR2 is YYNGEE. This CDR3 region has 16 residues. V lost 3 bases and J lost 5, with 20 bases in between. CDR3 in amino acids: CASSAYGTAGKETQYF. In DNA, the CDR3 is TGTGCCAGCAGCGCCTATGGGACGGCCGGGAAGGAGACCCAGTACTTC.

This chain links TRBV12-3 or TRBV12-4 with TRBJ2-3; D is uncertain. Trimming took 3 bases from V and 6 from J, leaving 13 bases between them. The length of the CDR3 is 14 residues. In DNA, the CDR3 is TGTGCCAGCAGTTTCGGTGGAGCTAGTGATACGCAGTATTTT. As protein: CASSFGGASDTQYF.

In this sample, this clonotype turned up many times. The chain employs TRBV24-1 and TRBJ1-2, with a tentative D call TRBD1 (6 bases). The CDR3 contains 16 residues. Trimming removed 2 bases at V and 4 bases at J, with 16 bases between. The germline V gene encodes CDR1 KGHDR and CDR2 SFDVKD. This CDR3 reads CATSDSLTGPGYGYTF. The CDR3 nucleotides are TGTGCCACCAGTGATTCCCTTACAGGGCCTGGCTATGGCTACACCTTC.

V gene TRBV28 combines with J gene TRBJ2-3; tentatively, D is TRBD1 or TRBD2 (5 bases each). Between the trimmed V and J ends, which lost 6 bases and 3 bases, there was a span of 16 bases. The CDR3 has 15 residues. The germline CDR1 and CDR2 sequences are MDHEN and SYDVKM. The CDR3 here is CASSLTEGITDTQYF. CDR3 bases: TGTGCCAGCAGCCTAACCGAGGGGATAACAGATACGCAGTATTTT.

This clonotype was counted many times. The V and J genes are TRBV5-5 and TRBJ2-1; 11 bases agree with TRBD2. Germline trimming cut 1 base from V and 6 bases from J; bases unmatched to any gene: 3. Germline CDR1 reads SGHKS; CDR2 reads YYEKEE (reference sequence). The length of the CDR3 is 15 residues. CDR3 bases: TGTGCCAGCAGCTTGCTAGCGGGAGGATTCAATGAGCAGTTCTTC. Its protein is CASSLLAGGFNEQFF. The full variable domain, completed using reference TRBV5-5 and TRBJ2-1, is DAGVTQSPTHLIKTRGQQVTLRCSPISGHKSVSWYQQVLGQGPQFIFQYYEKEERGRGNFPDRFSARQFPNYSSELNVNALLLGDSALYLCASSLLAGGFNEQFFGPGTRLTVL.

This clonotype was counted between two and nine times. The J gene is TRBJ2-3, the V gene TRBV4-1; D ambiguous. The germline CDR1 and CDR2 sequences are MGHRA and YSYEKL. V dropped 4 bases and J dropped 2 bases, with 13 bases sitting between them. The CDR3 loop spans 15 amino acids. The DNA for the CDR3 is TGCGCCAGCAGCCCTATTTGGGGAAACACAGATACGCAGTATTTT. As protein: CASSPIWGNTDTQYF.

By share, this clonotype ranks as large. CDR3 sequence reads: CASSQLGYGADTQYF. In nucleotides, the CDR3 is TGTGCCAGCAGCCAATTAGGCTACGGGGCAGATACGCAGTATTTT. V and J are TRBV4-2 and TRBJ2-3; a possible D gene is TRBD2 (5 bases). The CDR3 is 15 residues long. Germline V gene data show CDR1 as LGHNA and CDR2 as YNFKEQ. V was trimmed by 2 bases and J by 4 bases, leaving 13 bases between them.

This chain's CDR3 is CASSPPWDTYEQYF. In DNA form, the CDR3 reads TGTGCCAGCTCACCACCGTGGGACACCTACGAGCAGTACTTC. The V gene is TRBV18, the J gene TRBJ2-7; D is possibly TRBD1 (6 bases). The germline V gene encodes CDR1 KGHSH and CDR2 LQKENI. V was clipped by 0 bases and J by 2 bases, with 8 bases between them. This CDR3 is 14 amino acids long.

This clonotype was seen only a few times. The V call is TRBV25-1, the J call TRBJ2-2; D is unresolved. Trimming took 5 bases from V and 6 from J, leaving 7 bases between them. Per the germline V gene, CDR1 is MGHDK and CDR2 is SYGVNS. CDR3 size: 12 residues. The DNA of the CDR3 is TGTGCCAGCAGTTGGAGCTCCGGGGAGCTGTTTTTT. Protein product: CASSWSSGELFF. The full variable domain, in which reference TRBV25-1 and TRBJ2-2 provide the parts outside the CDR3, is EADIYQTPRYLVIGTGKKITLECSQTMGHDKMYWYQQDPGMELHLIHYSYGVNSTEKGDLSSESTVSRIRTEHFPLTLESARPSHTSQYLCASSWSSGELFFGEGSRLTVL.